These T cell receptor beta chains were read from a single sample in a study of beta chain features in type 1 diabetes. The repertoire was sequenced with immunoSEQ multiplex PCR; TCRdb's copy has only in-frame clones and lacks some. The sample includes over 500,000 clones, around 15% of them seen just once. The sample taken for sequencing was naive CD4+ T cells from blood. The receptors derive from a man aged 18 to 29 in good health. Each CDR3 is given with its conserved first and last residue. The D gene is left open where the match is weak. Expanded clones get a size class; other rows say once, few or many, or leave the size out.

CDR3 | DNA | V | D | size | J
CSVGQGQGQPQHF | TGCAGCGTCGGACAGGGTCAAGGACAGCCCCAGCATTTT | TRBV29-1 | TRBD1 | few | TRBJ1-5
CSVARGGLAGEVNEQFF | TGCAGCGTTGCCCGGGGGGGACTAGCGGGAGAGGTTAATGAGCAGTTCTTC | TRBV29-1 | TRBD2 | - | TRBJ2-1
CASSNRGLAKNIQYF | TGTGCCAGCAGTAACAGGGGACTAGCCAAAAACATTCAGTACTTC | TRBV27 | - | once | TRBJ2-4
CASSGPLREKLFF | TGTGCCAGCAGCGGACCGTTACGGGAAAAACTGTTTTTT | TRBV5-4 | - | few | TRBJ1-4
CASSLDDRPRHF | TGTGCCAGCAGCTTAGACGACCGGCCTCGGCATTTT | TRBV7-9 | - | - | TRBJ1-5
CASSIGTGDAGANVLTF | TGTGCCAGTAGTATCGGGACAGGGGACGCTGGGGCCAACGTCCTGACTTTC | TRBV19 | TRBD1 | few | TRBJ2-6
CASSVVGSGNTIYF | TGTGCCAGCAGCGTAGTTGGCTCTGGAAACACCATATATTTT | TRBV9 | - | - | TRBJ1-3
CASSPGRGGSQPQHF | TGTGCCAGTAGTCCAGGGCGGGGAGGCAGTCAGCCCCAGCATTTT | TRBV19 | - | once | TRBJ1-5
CASSLGGLRGTQYF | TGTGCCAGCAGTTTGGGCGGGTTGCGGGGGACCCAGTACTTC | TRBV27 | - | few | TRBJ2-5
CASSLAVWDTQYF | TGTGCCAGCAGCTTAGCGGTTTGGGATACGCAGTATTTT | TRBV7-9 | - | - | TRBJ2-3
CASSQPPQEETQYF | TGCGCCAGCAGTCAACCCCCACAGGAAGAGACCCAGTACTTC | TRBV23-1 | - | - | TRBJ2-5
CASSPPSDKETQYF | TGTGCCAGCTCACCGCCTTCGGATAAAGAGACCCAGTACTTC | TRBV18 | - | - | TRBJ2-5
CASSLTSHEQFF | TGTGCCAGCAGCTTAACGTCCCATGAGCAGTTCTTC | TRBV7-8 | - | - | TRBJ2-1
CASRGGAPGTGELFF | TGCGCCAGCCGCGGCGGGGCCCCGGGGACCGGGGAGCTGTTTTTT | TRBV4-1 | - | - | TRBJ2-2
CASTSSGGAPDTQYF | TGTGCCAGCACCTCTAGCGGGGGGGCCCCAGATACGCAGTATTTT | TRBV28 | TRBD2 | - | TRBJ2-3
CASSLIAAWTGELFF | TGTGCCAGTAGTTTGATAGCGGCCTGGACCGGGGAGCTGTTTTTT | TRBV19 | - | - | TRBJ2-2
CASSSQGGTEAFF | TGTGCCAGCAGCTCCCAGGGAGGCACTGAAGCTTTCTTT | TRBV7-2 | - | - | TRBJ1-1
CASSLASPGNGYTF | TGCGCCAGCAGCTTGGCCTCACCTGGGAATGGCTACACCTTC | TRBV5-1 | - | - | TRBJ1-2
CASSQVGQGITKNIQYF | TGCGCCAGCAGCCAAGTTGGTCAGGGAATAACCAAAAACATTCAGTACTTC | TRBV4-1 | - | once | TRBJ2-4
CASSPRLAGAGEQFF | TGTGCCAGCAGCCCCCGTCTAGCGGGAGCAGGTGAGCAGTTCTTC | TRBV7-9 | TRBD2 | - | TRBJ2-1
CASSLVLGLAGVWETQYF | TGTGCCAGCAGTTTAGTTTTGGGACTAGCGGGAGTCTGGGAGACCCAGTACTTC | TRBV28 | TRBD2 | - | TRBJ2-5
CASSQVGVPDTQYF | TGTGCCAGCAGCCAAGTGGGGGTCCCAGATACGCAGTATTTT | TRBV4-2 | - | - | TRBJ2-3
CASSPGAEAYGYTF | TGTGCCAGCTCACCGGGGGCAGAAGCCTATGGCTACACCTTC | TRBV18 | - | few | TRBJ1-2
CASSLGGSGANVLTF | TGTGCCAGCAGCTTAGGTGGGTCCGGGGCCAACGTCCTGACTTTC | TRBV27 | - | - | TRBJ2-6
CRNDLYGYTF | TGCAGGAATGATCTCTATGGCTACACCTTC | TRBV20-1 | - | - | TRBJ1-2
CASSWGTGRAKNIQYF | TGTGCCAGCAGTTGGGGTACGGGACGGGCCAAAAACATTCAGTACTTC | TRBV6-5 | - | - | TRBJ2-4
CASSFTGYHGYTF | TGTGCCAGCAGCTTCACGGGGTACCATGGCTACACCTTC | TRBV5-6 | - | - | TRBJ1-2
CASSSDGIYGYTF | TGTGCCAGCAGCTCGGACGGAATCTATGGCTACACCTTC | TRBV7-9 | - | - | TRBJ1-2
CASSEQVRNQPQHF | TGTGCCAGCAGTGAGCAGGTGAGAAATCAGCCCCAGCATTTT | TRBV2 | - | - | TRBJ1-5
CASSVYPRGELFF | TGTGCCAGCAGCGTCTACCCTCGGGGGGAGCTGTTTTTT | TRBV7-2 | - | few | TRBJ2-2
CAWSVGGRTFF | TGTGCCTGGAGTGTGGGGGGTAGGACTTTCTTT | TRBV30 | - | - | TRBJ1-1
CASSQEGREPYGYTF | TGCGCCAGCAGCCAAGAGGGACGGGAGCCCTATGGCTACACCTTC | TRBV5-4 | - | - | TRBJ1-2
CASSYGPGGYEQYF | TGTGCCAGCAGTTACGGGCCAGGGGGCTACGAGCAGTACTTC | TRBV6-6 | TRBD1 | few | TRBJ2-7
CASRDSYNEQFF | TGTGCCAGCCGGGACAGCTACAATGAGCAGTTCTTC | TRBV6-6 | TRBD1 | few | TRBJ2-1
CASSHGRGDTGELFF | TGCGCCAGCAGCCATGGAAGAGGGGACACCGGGGAGCTGTTTTTT | TRBV4-1 | - | - | TRBJ2-2
CAISESTGDYGYTF | TGTGCCATCAGTGAGTCCACAGGGGACTATGGCTACACCTTC | TRBV10-3 | TRBD1 | - | TRBJ1-2
CASNNRDRRNEQFF | TGTGCCAGCAATAACCGGGACAGGCGAAATGAGCAGTTCTTC | TRBV6-6 | TRBD1 | few | TRBJ2-1
CASTSRYEQYF | TGCGCCAGCACGAGCCGCTACGAGCAGTACTTC | TRBV10-2 | - | - | TRBJ2-7
CASSPQGASNTEAFF | TGTGCCAGCTCACCTCAGGGGGCATCTAACACTGAAGCTTTCTTT | TRBV18 | TRBD1 | few | TRBJ1-1
CASSLAAGRTNNEQFF | TGCGCCAGCAGCTTGGCGGCAGGGCGTACAAACAATGAGCAGTTCTTC | TRBV5-1 | - | - | TRBJ2-1
CAWSSYRQSPNTEAFF | TGTGCCTGGAGTTCATATCGACAGTCCCCGAACACTGAAGCTTTCTTT | TRBV30 | - | - | TRBJ1-1
CASVEGAPYNEQFF | TGTGCCAGCGTTGAGGGGGCCCCTTACAATGAGCAGTTCTTC | TRBV21-1 | - | few | TRBJ2-1
CASSLAAADPGRGTYEQYF | TGTGCCAGCAGCTTAGCGGCCGCGGACCCAGGGAGAGGAACCTACGAGCAGTACTTC | TRBV7-9 | - | - | TRBJ2-7
CASSLWGGSDGYTF | TGTGCCAGCAGTTTGTGGGGGGGCTCGGACGGCTACACCTTC | TRBV27 | - | - | TRBJ1-2
CASSWGPGTAYNSPLHF | TGTGCCAGCAGCTGGGGCCCCGGGACAGCTTATAATTCACCCCTCCACTTT | TRBV5-6 | TRBD1 | few | TRBJ1-6
CASSLSFRTGRQPQHF | TGTGCCAGCAGTTTATCATTCCGGACAGGGCGTCAGCCCCAGCATTTT | TRBV27 | TRBD1 | few | TRBJ1-5
CASSLTGELFF | TGTGCCAGCAGCTTGACCGGGGAGCTGTTTTTT | TRBV7-9 | - | many | TRBJ2-2
CASSFAGARNEQFF | TGTGCCAGCAGTTTCGCGGGGGCGAGGAATGAGCAGTTCTTC | TRBV28 | - | - | TRBJ2-1